This TCR beta chain was documented in a study of blood T cell repertoires in COVID-19. In the study overall: In each case, the material was cDNA or gDNA derived from T cells, B-cell-depleted T cells, or PBMCs.

With 2 bases clipped from V and 5 bases from J, the junction kept 8 bases outside the gene matches. Per the germline V gene, CDR1 is SGHRS and CDR2 is YFSETQ. This CDR3 region has 15 residues. Original processing methods: Amplification of reference gene primers was used by the study to estimate nucleated cell counts. Assay used: immunoSEQ multiplex PCR; TCRdb lists only in-frame clones, some missing. V, J and clone size were drawn from that table, and D and trimming were deduced from the DNA. Among approximately 110,000 clones listed, 70% to 90% were seen once. This chain connects TRBV5-1 to TRBJ2-3; 7 bases fit TRBD1. This sequence originates from a woman in her 70s who had recovered from COVID-19. Specimen: peripheral blood. CDR3 DNA sequence: TGCGCCAGCAGCTTAACAGGGGTAGCCGGAGATACGCAGTATTTT. It codes for CASSLTGVAGDTQYF.